This TCR beta chain was observed in a study of T-cell memory formation after mild COVID-19. This clonotype was seen a handful of times. TCR alpha and TCR beta cDNA libraries carrying sample barcodes and UMIs were produced by 5'RACE using constant-segment primers. MiXCR was run by TCRdb on the 5' RACE reads, yielding one entry per CDR3 protein. The sample includes 55,000 to 65,000 distinct CDR3 sequences, over 7.5% seen only once; the top ten take about 1.2%. Germline-derived CDR1 and CDR2 are SEHNR and FQNEAQ (reference sequence). CDR3 length: 14 residues. V was cut by 3 bases and J by 3 bases, with 11 bases left in between.

V gene TRBV7-9 combines with J gene TRBJ1-2; D not certain. The receptor's source is a young man who had mild COVID-19 (a few samples of this study predate the infection). Cell type and time point are not known. Material for sequencing was PBMCs or a T cell subset sorted from them (not recorded which). The DNA of the CDR3 is TGTGCCAGCAGCTTGTCGTCGAGGTACTATGGCTACACCTTC. Its protein product is CASSLSSRYYGYTF.